The 5 T cell receptor beta chains reported below all come from one sample, sequenced in a study of cytomegalovirus exposure and HLA in healthy donors. Vbeta (60) and Jbeta (13) primers were used in the PCR. Produced via immunoSEQ multiplex PCR; TCRdb's table is partial and in-frame only. Here the sample spans more than 95,000 clones, 64% being singletons. The sequenced material came from PBMCs. These receptors were collected from a man in his 60s in good health and CMV-seronegative.

J is TRBJ2-3 and V is TRBV2, with TRBD1 matching over 10 bases. The trim removed 6 bases at V and 7 bases at J, leaving 7 bases unmatched. The CDR3 spans 14 residues. CDR1 SNHLY and CDR2 FYNNEI come from the germline V gene. The CDR3 protein is CASSETGGAYTQYF. The DNA of the CDR3 is TGTGCCAGCAGCGAGACAGGGGGCGCTTATACGCAGTATTTT.

This clone was recorded once. J is TRBJ1-5 and V is TRBV6-1; 7 bases agree with TRBD1. V lost 5 bases and J lost 8; bases outside the gene matches: 9. CDR3 length equals 14 residues. The germline CDR1 and CDR2 sequences are MNHNS and SASEGT. CDR3 DNA: TGTGCCAGCAGTTCGCAGACAGGGACGGAGCCCCAGCATTTT. Translated, it gives CASSSQTGTEPQHF.

In this sample, this clone turned up a few times. The chain couples TRBV20-1 to TRBJ1-2, with D uncertain. Germline CDR1 reads DFQATT; CDR2 reads SNEGSKA (reference sequence). V was shortened by 2 bases and J by 8 bases, with 9 bases between the two germline ends. This CDR3 has 11 residues. The CDR3 DNA sequence: TGCAGTGCTAGACCTCAGGTCGGCTACACCTTC. It specifies CSARPQVGYTF.

This chain connects TRBV7-3 to TRBJ2-3; 7 bases are a match to TRBD2. The CDR3 has 15 residues. Unmatched junction bases numbered 4, after V lost 2 bases and J lost 2 bases. Per the germline V gene, CDR1 is SGHTA and CDR2 is FQGTGA. CDR3 region: CASSLVLADTDTQYF. DNA of the CDR3: TGTGCCAGCAGCTTAGTCCTAGCGGACACAGATACGCAGTATTTT.

The J gene is TRBJ2-3, the V gene TRBV12-5; 9 positions match TRBD1. V lost 2 bases and J lost 7; bases outside the gene matches: 13. This CDR3 has 17 amino acids. Germline V gene sequence: CDR1 LGHNT, CDR2 FRNRAP. CDR3 coding DNA: TGTGCTAGTGGTTTGAGGGTACGGGACAGGGTTCCGAATACGCAGTATTTT. Its translation: CASGLRVRDRVPNTQYF.